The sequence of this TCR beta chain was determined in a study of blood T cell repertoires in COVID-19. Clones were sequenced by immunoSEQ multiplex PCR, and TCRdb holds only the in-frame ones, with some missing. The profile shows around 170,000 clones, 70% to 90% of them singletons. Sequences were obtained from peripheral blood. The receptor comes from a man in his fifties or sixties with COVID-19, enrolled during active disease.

Written as DNA, the CDR3 is TGTGCCAGCAGCCCAACGGGGAAGCGGGTCTCCTACAATGAGCAGTTCTTC. This codes for CASSPTGKRVSYNEQFF. V and J are TRBV9 and TRBJ2-1, with D possibly matching TRBD2 (6 bases). The germline CDR1 and CDR2 sequences are SGDLS and YYNGEE. Trimming removed 4 bases from V and 0 bases from J, with 17 bases in between. The CDR3 is 17 residues long.